This T cell receptor (beta chain) comes out of a study of OX40 agonist ivuxolimab in advanced cancers. CDR1 MDHEN and CDR2 SYDVKM come from the germline V gene. V gave up 8 bases and J gave up 2 bases; unmatched junction bases: 3. The CDR3 consists of 13 residues. Repertoires were generated with immunoSEQ multiplex PCR, while TCRdb's copy carries only in-frame clones and drops some. The sample has about 49,000 clones, 90% to 95% seen once. The sequence was collected from an adult with an advanced solid tumor such as melanoma, head and neck, liver or kidney cancer. V is TRBV28 and J is TRBJ2-7; 10 bases fit TRBD1. The sequenced sample was CD4+ or CD8+ T cells sorted from blood, obtained in a trial of the OX40 agonist ivuxolimab. In DNA form, the CDR3 reads TGTGCCAGCCGGACAGGGGGAGCCTACGAGCAGTACTTC. As protein: CASRTGGAYEQYF.